The 28 T cell receptor beta chains below were found in one sample sequenced in a study of cytomegalovirus exposure and HLA in healthy donors. Both 60 Vbeta primers and 13 Jbeta primers went into the PCR. The assay was immunoSEQ multiplex PCR, and TCRdb's table has in-frame clones only and misses some. Of roughly 130,000 clones in the sample, 80% to 85% are singletons; the top ten hold 2% to 2.5%. Sequenced input: PBMCs. These receptors all come from a man under 40 in good health and CMV-seronegative.

The chain is built from TRBV6-5 and TRBJ2-7; TRBD1 matches 9 bases. The germline gives CDR1 MNHEY, CDR2 SVGAGI. CDR3 length equals 15 residues. J was trimmed by 3 bases and V by 3 bases; bases with no gene match: 6. In DNA form, the CDR3 reads TGTGCCAGCAGTTATGGCCTGACAGGGGGCTACGAGCAGTACTTC. It codes for CASSYGLTGGYEQYF.

This chain joins TRBV4-3 and TRBJ2-3, with D tentatively TRBD2 (5 bases). The CDR3 runs to 13 residues. Germline values: CDR1 LGHNA, CDR2 YSLEER. The V and J ends lost 5 bases and 2 bases respectively, with 8 bases between them. The chain's CDR3 is CASSGLSTDTQYF. The CDR3 DNA follows: TGCGCCAGCAGCGGACTTTCCACAGATACGCAGTATTTT.

The chain combines TRBV19 with TRBJ1-2; 8 bases align to TRBD1. Germline CDR1 reads LNHDA; CDR2 reads SQIVND (reference sequence). The CDR3 has 13 residues. The V segment lost 9 bases and the J segment 4 bases; nucleotides outside the gene matches: 7. The CDR3 DNA follows: TGTGCCAGCAACCACGACAGGGGCTATGGCTACACCTTC. Its translation is CASNHDRGYGYTF.

This clone was observed a few times. The gene calls are TRBV27 and TRBJ2-7; TRBD1 agrees at 7 bases. The ends lost 6 bases at V and 0 bases at J; junction bases unmatched: 8. CDR3 length: 15 amino acids. Germline CDR1 and CDR2: MNHEY and SMNVEV (reference sequence). The CDR3 reads CASRHRGESSYEQYF. The DNA of the CDR3 is TGTGCCAGCAGACACAGGGGTGAAAGCTCCTACGAGCAGTACTTC.

The chain carries TRBV10-2 and TRBJ2-3, with 12 bases aligning to TRBD2. This CDR3 spans 16 amino acids. CDR1 and CDR2 from the germline V gene are WSHSY and SAAADI. V trimming: 8 bases; J trimming: 6 bases; junction bases outside the gene matches: 12. CDR3 sequence (DNA): TGCGCCAGCCTCTCGACTAGCGGGGGTCACGAGGATACGCAGTATTTT. Its translation: CASLSTSGGHEDTQYF.

The chain is built from TRBV6-5 and TRBJ2-7; the match to TRBD1 covers 7 bases. V shed 0 bases and J 2 bases; nucleotides not matched to a gene: 7. Germline-derived CDR1 and CDR2 are MNHEY and SVGAGI. The CDR3 is 16 residues long. CDR3 coding DNA: TGTGCCAGCAGTTACTCAAGAACAGGGGCCGCCTACGAGCAGTACTTC. Translating gives CASSYSRTGAAYEQYF.

This rearrangement joins TRBV29-1 to TRBJ1-4, with D maybe TRBD1 (5 bases). V was cut by 7 bases and J by 8 bases, with 8 bases left in between. CDR1 and CDR2 from the germline V gene are SQVTM and ANQGSEA. The CDR3 sequence is 10 residues long. In DNA form, the CDR3 reads TGCAGCGCCGGGGGGGAAAAACTGTTTTTT. It yields the protein CSAGGEKLFF.

This sequence joins TRBV20-1 and TRBJ2-5, with no clear D. This CDR3 has 11 amino acids. Germline values: CDR1 DFQATT, CDR2 SNEGSKA (reference sequence). The V and J ends lost 4 bases and 4 bases respectively, with 7 bases between them. The CDR3 nucleotides are TGCAGTGCTACTATCACAGAGACCCAGTACTTC. As protein: CSATITETQYF.

The V and J genes are TRBV7-2 and TRBJ2-7; 9 bases agree with TRBD1. Germline V gene sequence: CDR1 SGHTA, CDR2 FQGNSA. The V gene end was trimmed by 5 bases and the J gene end by 4 bases; junction bases not matched to a gene: 6. The CDR3 length is 14 residues. The CDR3 loop is CASSPGTGKYEQYF. DNA for the CDR3: TGTGCCAGCAGCCCCGGGACAGGGAAATACGAGCAGTACTTC.

The chain couples TRBV29-1 to TRBJ2-6, with D possibly TRBD2 on 5 matching bases. Germline V gene sequence: CDR1 SQVTM, CDR2 ANQGSEA. The CDR3 covers 11 residues. V was clipped by 7 bases and J by 12 bases, with 13 bases between them. CDR3 amino acids: CSATVAGVLTF. As DNA, the CDR3 is TGCAGCGCGACGGTCGCGGGCGTCCTGACTTTC.

V is TRBV18 and J is TRBJ2-3; 9 nucleotides match TRBD1. Germline assignment: CDR1 KGHSH and CDR2 LQKENI. This CDR3 has 17 amino acids. With 3 bases clipped from V and 4 bases from J, the junction kept 11 bases outside the gene matches. CDR3 loop: CASSPTTGGQGADTQYF. The CDR3 DNA sequence: TGTGCCAGCTCACCCACTACCGGGGGACAGGGCGCAGATACGCAGTATTTT.

This chain connects TRBV7-2 to TRBJ2-1; a possible D gene is TRBD2 (6 bases). Trimming stripped 2 bases from V and 0 bases from J, with 8 bases between. CDR1 and CDR2 (germline): SGHTA, FQGNSA. CDR3 length equals 15 residues. The CDR3 DNA sequence: TGTGCCAGCAGCTTAACGGGGGTCTCCTACAATGAGCAGTTCTTC. It codes for CASSLTGVSYNEQFF. The variable domain in full, with the rest retrieved from reference TRBV7-2 and TRBJ2-1, is GAGVSQSPSNKVTEKGKDVELRCDPISGHTALYWYRQSLGQGLEFLIYFQGNSAPDKSGLPSDRFSAERTGGSVSTLTIQRTQQEDSAVYLCASSLTGVSYNEQFFGPGTRLTVL.

The gene calls are TRBV5-5 and TRBJ2-7, with D possibly TRBD1 on 5 matching bases. The V and J ends lost 3 bases and 3 bases respectively, with 10 bases between them. The germline V gene encodes CDR1 SGHKS and CDR2 YYEKEE (reference sequence). The CDR3 is made up of 13 amino acids. The CDR3 bases are TGTGCCAGCAGCTCACAGGTGCTCTACGAGCAGTACTTC. Translating gives CASSSQVLYEQYF.

V gene TRBV2 combines with J gene TRBJ2-3; D gene ambiguous. Trimming took off 4 bases at V and 1 base at J, with 6 bases between the two ends. Germline values: CDR1 SNHLY, CDR2 FYNNEI. The CDR3 has 13 amino acids. The CDR3 DNA is TGTGCCAGCAGTGTTTCGGGCACAGATACGCAGTATTTT. It specifies CASSVSGTDTQYF.

The CDR3 DNA follows: TGTGCCAGCAGCTTGGCCGGGGGGACAGGGGACACTGAAGCTTTCTTT. Amino acids: CASSLAGGTGDTEAFF. This chain joins TRBV5-6 and TRBJ1-1; 10 bases align to TRBD1. There are 16 residues in the CDR3. Losses at the gene ends were 0 bases for V and 3 bases for J; bases not matched to a gene: 5. CDR1 is SGHDT, CDR2 YYEEEE, per germline.

Notes on this clone: Distinct nucleotide sequences in the sample also encode this CDR3. The V call is TRBV19, the J call TRBJ1-3, with TRBD1 as a possible D gene (5 bases). Deletions cut 4 bases from V and 0 bases from J, with 7 bases between. The CDR3 length is 14 residues. Germline-derived CDR1 and CDR2 are LNHDA and SQIVND (reference sequence). The CDR3 here is CASSRDSSGNTIYF. The CDR3 nucleotides are TGTGCCAGTAGTAGAGACAGCTCTGGAAACACCATATATTTT.

V gene TRBV11-2 combines with J gene TRBJ1-2; 8 positions match TRBD1. The V gene's germline CDR1 is SGHAT and CDR2 FQNNGV. V lost 1 base and J lost 4; bases outside the gene matches: 14. This CDR3 region has 18 residues. The DNA for the CDR3 is TGTGCCAGCAGCTTAGGATTTACTACAGGGGGTGGAAGCTATGGCTACACCTTC. Amino acids: CASSLGFTTGGGSYGYTF.

This clone was found once. The J gene is TRBJ1-1, the V gene TRBV29-1; TRBD1 agrees at 7 bases. The CDR3 totals 12 residues. The junction had 7 bases not matched to a gene; V was cut back by 7 bases and J by 5 bases. Germline loops: CDR1 SQVTM, CDR2 ANQGSEA. The chain's CDR3 is CSAGTGETEAFF. DNA for the CDR3: TGCAGCGCCGGTACAGGGGAAACTGAAGCTTTCTTT.

As for this clone: The junction shows a germline mismatch at one end, possibly a read error. The chain recombines TRBV7-9 with TRBJ2-7; TRBD2 is a possible D gene (6 bases). The CDR3 contains 13 residues. Germline V gene data show CDR1 as SEHNR and CDR2 as FQNEAQ (reference sequence). CDR3 sequence reads: CSSSLGGAYEQYF. The CDR3 region has the DNA TGTTCCAGCAGCTTAGGCGGGGCCTACGAGCAGTACTTC.

The chain carries TRBV7-2 and TRBJ2-2; 10 bases match TRBD1. This CDR3 spans 16 amino acids. Trimming removed 5 bases from V and 6 bases from J; junction bases left unmatched: 9. Germline CDR1 SGHTA, CDR2 FQGNSA. The chain's CDR3 is CASSLLGQGSAGELFF. In DNA, the CDR3 is TGTGCCAGCAGCCTACTGGGACAGGGGTCCGCCGGGGAGCTGTTTTTT.

The gene calls are TRBV6-5 and TRBJ2-7; D may be TRBD1 (5 bases). Germline-derived CDR1 and CDR2 are MNHEY and SVGAGI. CDR3 length equals 14 residues. Trimming stripped 4 bases from V and 0 bases from J, with 10 bases between. CDR3 amino acids: CASSSTQGSYEQYF. The DNA for the CDR3 is TGTGCCAGCAGTTCCACTCAGGGCTCCTACGAGCAGTACTTC.

A few counts support this clone. The chain is built from TRBV9 and TRBJ2-7; D possibly corresponds to TRBD2 (5 bases). The V end lost 0 bases, the J end lost 5 bases, and 15 bases lay between the germline ends. Per germline, CDR1 SGDLS and CDR2 YYNGEE. The CDR3 contains 15 residues. This CDR3 is CASSVGRQVEHEQYF. The CDR3 nucleotides read TGTGCCAGCAGCGTAGGGAGGCAGGTAGAGCACGAGCAGTACTTC. Full variable domain (rest looked up from reference TRBV9 and TRBJ2-7): DSGVTQTPKHLITATGQRVTLRCSPRSGDLSVYWYQQSLDQGLQFLIQYYNGEERAKGNILERFSAQQFPDLHSELNLSSLELGDSALYFCASSVGRQVEHEQYFGPGTRLTVT.

V is TRBV28 and J is TRBJ2-3; D not certain. Germline assignment: CDR1 MDHEN and CDR2 SYDVKM. CDR3 length: 14 residues. V gave up 6 bases and J gave up 0 bases, with 10 bases separating them. The CDR3 DNA sequence: TGTGCCAGCAGGGGCGCTCCTAGCACAGATACGCAGTATTTT. This codes for CASRGAPSTDTQYF.

This chain links TRBV5-4 with TRBJ2-7; 8 bases match TRBD2. The V gene's germline CDR1 is SGHNT and CDR2 YYREEE (reference sequence). V gave up 4 bases and J gave up 10 bases; unmatched junction bases: 10. CDR3 length: 13 amino acids. CDR3 in amino acids: CASSPRTSGAQYF. In nucleotides, the CDR3 is TGTGCCAGCAGCCCCAGAACTAGCGGAGCCCAGTACTTC.

The chain combines TRBV6-5 with TRBJ1-4; D ambiguous. The V and J ends lost 0 bases and 8 bases respectively, with 13 bases between them. This CDR3 region has 15 residues. Germline V CDR1 and CDR2: MNHEY, SVGAGI. The CDR3 spells CASSYSRVREEKLFF. Written as DNA, the CDR3 is TGTGCCAGCAGTTACTCGAGGGTTAGAGAGGAAAAACTGTTTTTT.

The chain recombines TRBV10-2 with TRBJ1-2; 9 bases match TRBD1. CDR1 WSHSY and CDR2 SAAADI come from the germline V gene. V lost 5 bases, J lost 10 bases, and 11 bases stayed unmatched. CDR3 size: 14 residues. The CDR3 DNA sequence: TGCGCCAGCAGTCTAAACCGGGACAGGGACGACTACACCTTC. Protein: CASSLNRDRDDYTF.

V gene TRBV28 combines with J gene TRBJ1-2; D possibly corresponds to TRBD1 (5 bases). Germline CDR1 MDHEN, CDR2 SYDVKM. V was cut by 2 bases and J by 3 bases, with 16 bases left in between. The CDR3 covers 16 residues. The CDR3 DNA follows: TGTGCCAGCAGTTTAGGGATGTCGTGGGGCGACTATGGCTACACCTTC. Its translation is CASSLGMSWGDYGYTF.

This clone was seen once. V is TRBV25-1 and J is TRBJ2-7, with 9 bases matching TRBD1. J gave up 5 bases and V 4 bases, and 12 bases lay outside the gene matches. This CDR3 contains 16 residues. Germline V gene sequence: CDR1 MGHDK, CDR2 SYGVNS. This CDR3 reads CASSVRVTGGDDEQYF. CDR3 bases: TGTGCCAGCAGTGTTCGCGTGACAGGGGGGGATGACGAGCAGTACTTC.